This paragraph reports one T cell receptor beta chain. A much larger clone lies one base from this, so it may be a read error. The data were obtained in a study of T cells in Graves' hyperthyroidism and ophthalmopathy. From RNA transcripts, TCR beta CDR3 regions were amplified. Primed by the HTBI set, a first-round RT-PCR was run on the TCR CDR3. TCRdb reanalysed the multiplex PCR reads using MiXCR and keeps one entry per CDR3 protein. The repertoire holds around 350,000 distinct CDR3 sequences, with over 12% as singletons. CDR1 and CDR2 from the germline V gene are MNHGY and SVAAGI. This CDR3 region has 16 residues. Trimming took off 3 bases at V and 3 bases at J, with 18 bases between the two ends.

Material for sequencing was blood. J is TRBJ2-7 and V is TRBV6-9; D gene uncertain. The clonotype was recovered from a woman aged 60-75 years with Graves' ophthalmopathy. The CDR3 DNA is TGTGCCAGCAGTTACCTTTCTTCCTATCGATACTACGAGCAGTACTTC. Translated, it gives CASSYLSSYRYYEQYF.